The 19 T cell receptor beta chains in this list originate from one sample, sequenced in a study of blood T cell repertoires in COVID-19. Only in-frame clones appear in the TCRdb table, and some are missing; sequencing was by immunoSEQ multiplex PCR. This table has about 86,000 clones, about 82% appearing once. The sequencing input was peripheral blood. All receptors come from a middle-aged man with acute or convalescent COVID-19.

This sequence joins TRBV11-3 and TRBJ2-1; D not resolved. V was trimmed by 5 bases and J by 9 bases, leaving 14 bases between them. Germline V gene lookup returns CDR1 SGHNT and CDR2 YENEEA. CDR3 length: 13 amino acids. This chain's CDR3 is CASSPLSNGEQFF. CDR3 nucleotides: TGTGCCAGCAGCCCGTTGAGTAACGGTGAGCAGTTCTTC. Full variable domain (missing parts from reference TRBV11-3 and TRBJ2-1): EAGVVQSPRYKIIEKKQPVAFWCNPISGHNTLYWYLQNLGQGPELLIRYENEEAVDDSQLPKDRFSAERLKGVDSTLKIQPAELGDSAVYLCASSPLSNGEQFFGPGTRLTVL.

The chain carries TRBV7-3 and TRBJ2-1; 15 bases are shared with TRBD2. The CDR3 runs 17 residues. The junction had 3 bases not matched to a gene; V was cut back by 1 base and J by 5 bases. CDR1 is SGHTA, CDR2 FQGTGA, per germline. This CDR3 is CASSLKGLAGGNNEQFF. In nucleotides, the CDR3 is TGTGCCAGCAGCTTAAAGGGACTAGCGGGAGGTAACAATGAGCAGTTCTTC.

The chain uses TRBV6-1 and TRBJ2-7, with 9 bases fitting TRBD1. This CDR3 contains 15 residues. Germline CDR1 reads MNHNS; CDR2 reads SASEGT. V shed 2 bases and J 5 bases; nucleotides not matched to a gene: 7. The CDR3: CASSELRTGANEQYF. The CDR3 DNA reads TGTGCCAGCAGTGAATTGAGGACAGGGGCGAACGAGCAGTACTTC.

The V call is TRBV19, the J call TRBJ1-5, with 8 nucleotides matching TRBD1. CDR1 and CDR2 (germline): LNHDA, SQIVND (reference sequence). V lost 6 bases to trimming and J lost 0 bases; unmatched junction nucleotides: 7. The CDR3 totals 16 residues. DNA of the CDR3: TGTGCCAGTAGGGACAGGGTGGGCGGTAGCAATCAGCCCCAGCATTTT. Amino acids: CASRDRVGGSNQPQHF.

The CDR3: CASSRDNGNTIYF. The CDR3 DNA sequence: TGCGCCAGCAGTAGGGACAACGGAAACACCATATATTTT. J is TRBJ1-3 and V is TRBV5-1, with D possibly TRBD1 on 6 matching bases. The V gene's germline CDR1 is SGHRS and CDR2 YFSETQ. The CDR3 is made up of 13 amino acids. V was clipped by 5 bases and J by 4 bases, with 10 bases between them.

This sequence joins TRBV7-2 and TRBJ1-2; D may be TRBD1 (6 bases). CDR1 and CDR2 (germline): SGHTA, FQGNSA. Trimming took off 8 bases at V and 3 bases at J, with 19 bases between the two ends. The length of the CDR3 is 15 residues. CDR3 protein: CASQTHLQGHYGYTF. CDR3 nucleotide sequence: TGTGCCAGCCAGACCCATCTCCAGGGGCACTATGGCTACACCTTC.

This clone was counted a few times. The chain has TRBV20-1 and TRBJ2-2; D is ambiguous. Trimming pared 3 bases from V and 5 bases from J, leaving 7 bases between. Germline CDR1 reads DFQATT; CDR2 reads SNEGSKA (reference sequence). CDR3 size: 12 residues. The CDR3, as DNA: TGCAGTGCTAGTGCGGTTACCGGGGAGCTGTTTTTT. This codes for CSASAVTGELFF.

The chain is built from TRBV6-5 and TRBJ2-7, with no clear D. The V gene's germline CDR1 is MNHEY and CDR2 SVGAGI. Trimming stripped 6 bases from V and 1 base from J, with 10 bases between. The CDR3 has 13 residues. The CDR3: CASSKTSSYEQYF. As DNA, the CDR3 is TGTGCCAGCAGCAAGACAAGTTCCTACGAGCAGTACTTC.

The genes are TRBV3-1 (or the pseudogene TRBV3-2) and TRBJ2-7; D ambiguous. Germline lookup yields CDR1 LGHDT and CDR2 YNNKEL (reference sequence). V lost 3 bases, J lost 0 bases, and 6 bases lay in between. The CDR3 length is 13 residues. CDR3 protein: CASSQGSSYEQYF. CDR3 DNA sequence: TGTGCCAGCAGCCAGGGCAGCTCCTACGAGCAGTACTTC.

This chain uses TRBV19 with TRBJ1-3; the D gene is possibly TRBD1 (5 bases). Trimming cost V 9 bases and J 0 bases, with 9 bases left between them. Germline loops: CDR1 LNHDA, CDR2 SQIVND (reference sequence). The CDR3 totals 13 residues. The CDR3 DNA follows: TGTGCCAGCAGGGAAACCTCTGGAAACACCATATATTTT. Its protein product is CASRETSGNTIYF.

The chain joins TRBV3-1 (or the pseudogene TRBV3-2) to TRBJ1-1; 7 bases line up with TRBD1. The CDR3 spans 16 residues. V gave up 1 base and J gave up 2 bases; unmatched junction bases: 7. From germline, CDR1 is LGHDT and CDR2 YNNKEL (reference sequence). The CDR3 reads CASSQARGTVNTEAFF. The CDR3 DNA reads TGTGCCAGCAGCCAAGCCCGAGGGACAGTTAACACTGAAGCTTTCTTT.

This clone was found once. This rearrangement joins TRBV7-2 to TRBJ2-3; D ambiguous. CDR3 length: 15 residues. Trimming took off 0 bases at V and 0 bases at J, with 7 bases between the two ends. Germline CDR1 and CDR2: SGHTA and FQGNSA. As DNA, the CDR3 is TGTGCCAGCAGCTTAGCTTCAACTAGCACAGATACGCAGTATTTT. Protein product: CASSLASTSTDTQYF.

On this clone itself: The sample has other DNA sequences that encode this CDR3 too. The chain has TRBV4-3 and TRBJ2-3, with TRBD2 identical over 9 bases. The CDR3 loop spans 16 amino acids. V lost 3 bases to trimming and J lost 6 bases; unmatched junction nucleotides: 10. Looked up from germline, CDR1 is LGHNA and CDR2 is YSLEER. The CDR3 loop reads CASSQGLAGSTDTQYF. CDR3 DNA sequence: TGCGCCAGCAGCCAGGGGCTAGCGGGAAGTACCGATACGCAGTATTTT.

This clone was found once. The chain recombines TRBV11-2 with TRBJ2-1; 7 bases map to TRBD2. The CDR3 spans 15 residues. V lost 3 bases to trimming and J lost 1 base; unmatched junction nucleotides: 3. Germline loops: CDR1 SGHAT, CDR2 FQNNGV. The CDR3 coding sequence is TGTGCCAGCAGCTTCGGCGGGAGTTCCTACAATGAGCAGTTCTTC. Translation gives CASSFGGSSYNEQFF.

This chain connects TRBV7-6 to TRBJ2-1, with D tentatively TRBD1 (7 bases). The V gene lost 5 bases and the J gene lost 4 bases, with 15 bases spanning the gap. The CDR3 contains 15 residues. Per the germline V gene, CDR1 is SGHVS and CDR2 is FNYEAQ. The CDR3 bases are TGTGCCAGCAGCCAAAGCCCAGGGGGGTACAATGAGCAGTTCTTC. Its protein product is CASSQSPGGYNEQFF.

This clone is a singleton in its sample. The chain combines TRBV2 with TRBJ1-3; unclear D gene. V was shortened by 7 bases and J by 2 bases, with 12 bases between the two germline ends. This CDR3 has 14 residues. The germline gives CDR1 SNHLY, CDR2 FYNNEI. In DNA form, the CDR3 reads TGTGCCAGCACTCAACAACCCCCTGGAAACACCATATATTTT. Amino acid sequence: CASTQQPPGNTIYF.

CDR3 DNA: TGCGCCAGCAGCCAAGATCCGAGAGGGGGCGAGAACGAGCAGTACTTC. As protein: CASSQDPRGGENEQYF. The chain is built from TRBV4-3 and TRBJ2-7; 7 positions agree with TRBD1. V lost 0 bases to trimming and J lost 5 bases; unmatched junction nucleotides: 10. Germline CDR1 LGHNA, CDR2 YSLEER. The CDR3 consists of 16 residues.

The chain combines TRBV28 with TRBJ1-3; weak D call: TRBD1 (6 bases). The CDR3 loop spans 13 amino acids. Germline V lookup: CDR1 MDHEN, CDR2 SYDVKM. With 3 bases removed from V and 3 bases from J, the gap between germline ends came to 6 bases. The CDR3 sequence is CASSFRGGNTIYF. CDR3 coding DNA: TGTGCCAGCAGTTTCAGGGGTGGAAACACCATATATTTT.

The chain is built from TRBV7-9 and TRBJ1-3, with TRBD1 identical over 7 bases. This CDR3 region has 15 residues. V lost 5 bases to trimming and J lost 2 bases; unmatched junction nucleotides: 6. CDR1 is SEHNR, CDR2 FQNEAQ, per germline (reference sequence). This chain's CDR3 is CASSLQGGTGNTIYF. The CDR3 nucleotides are TGTGCCAGCAGCCTTCAGGGGGGCACTGGAAACACCATATATTTT.